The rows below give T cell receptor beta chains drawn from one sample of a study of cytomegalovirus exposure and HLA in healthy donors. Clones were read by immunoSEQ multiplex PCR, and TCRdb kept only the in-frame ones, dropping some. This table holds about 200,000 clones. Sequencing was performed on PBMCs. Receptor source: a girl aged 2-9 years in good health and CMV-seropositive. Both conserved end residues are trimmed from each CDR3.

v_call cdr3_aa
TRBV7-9 ASSEGVEQY
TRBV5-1 ASSSGGGPTSWDTIY
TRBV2 ASSEARGTYNEQF
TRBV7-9 ASSLGGLAGGRNEQF
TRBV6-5 ASSYTGSGEQF
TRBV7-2 ASSSISGEYNEQF
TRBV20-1 SAGHVEKLF
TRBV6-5 ASSPDRGRLSLY
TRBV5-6 ASSGKWRPGWTGELF
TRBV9 ASSVGEETQY
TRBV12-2 ASRCQGQASSYEQY
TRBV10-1 ASSVDSSSGNTIY
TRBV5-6 ASTSLWQGKIEAF
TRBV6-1 ASSDRSGYPYNEQF
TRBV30 AWSVGSGIFGELF
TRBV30 AWAPGQGLPYEQY
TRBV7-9 ASSFGLAGGPAFYNEQF
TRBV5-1 ASSLEPNRATNEKLF
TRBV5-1 ASGQQETQY
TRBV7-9 ASSSLGGANSGNTIY
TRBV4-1 ASSGLWYNEQF
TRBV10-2 ASSPSGQSSAWGSEQY
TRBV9 ASSAGSGNEKLF
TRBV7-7 ASSGRTGLNTEAF
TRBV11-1 ASSLGAGTGGYEQY
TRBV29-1 SVRIRTGASNEQF
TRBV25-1 ASSAEFPTDTQY
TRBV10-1 ASSPTSGRSYNEQF
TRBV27 ASSWRPQGTGELF
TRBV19 ATRQGGVLDTQY
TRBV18 ASSPPAGVMVYEQF
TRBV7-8 ASSVEAGRNNEQF
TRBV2 ASRQGPSNQPQH
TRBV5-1 ASSPTGYEQY
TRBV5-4 ASSLGSRTGSYEQY
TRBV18 ASSQLGTSNQPQH
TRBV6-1 ASRPTDRANTEAF
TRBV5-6 ASSPPGRTDTQY
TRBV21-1 ASSKRDSAPYEQY
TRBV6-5 ASRRDINLNEQF
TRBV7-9 ASSFPPAGRNEQF
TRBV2 ASSGGVVYEQY
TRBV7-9 ASSSGTSGSYEQY
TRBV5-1 ASSSFGQGDTEAF
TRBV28 ASSWASGSTDTQY
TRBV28 ASSGGQGADGYT
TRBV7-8 ASSTTSGALSYEQY
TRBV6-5 ASSYSPSGDNEQF
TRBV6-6 ASRSDRYEQY
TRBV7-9 ASSPSVDQETQY
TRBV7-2 ASSSGQGANEQY
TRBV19 ASNAPGRQY
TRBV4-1 ASSSPRDRPGEQY
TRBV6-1 ASRASGLYNEQF
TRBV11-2 ASSFRLADSSYEQY
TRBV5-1 ASRQGADNSPLH
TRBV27 ASSLPGGSQY